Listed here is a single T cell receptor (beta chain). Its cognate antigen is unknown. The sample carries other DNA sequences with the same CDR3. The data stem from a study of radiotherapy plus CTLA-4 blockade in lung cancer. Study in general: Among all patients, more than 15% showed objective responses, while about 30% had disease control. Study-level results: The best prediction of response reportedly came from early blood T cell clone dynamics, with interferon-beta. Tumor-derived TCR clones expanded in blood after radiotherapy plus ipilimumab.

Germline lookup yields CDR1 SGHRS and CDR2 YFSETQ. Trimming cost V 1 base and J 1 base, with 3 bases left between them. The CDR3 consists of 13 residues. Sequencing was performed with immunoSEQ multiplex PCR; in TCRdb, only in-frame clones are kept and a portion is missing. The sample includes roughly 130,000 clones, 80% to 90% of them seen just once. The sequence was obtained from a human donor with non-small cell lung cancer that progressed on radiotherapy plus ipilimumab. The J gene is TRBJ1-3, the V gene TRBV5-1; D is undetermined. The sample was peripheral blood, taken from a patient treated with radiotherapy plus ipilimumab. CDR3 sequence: CASSLYSGNTIYF. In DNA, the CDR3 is TGCGCCAGCAGCTTGTATTCTGGAAACACCATATATTTT. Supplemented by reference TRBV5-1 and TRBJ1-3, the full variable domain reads KAGVTQTPRYLIKTRGQQVTLSCSPISGHRSVSWYQQTPGQGLQFLFEYFSETQRNKGNFPGRFSGRQFSNSRSEMNVSTLELGDSALYLCASSLYSGNTIYFGEGSWLTVV.